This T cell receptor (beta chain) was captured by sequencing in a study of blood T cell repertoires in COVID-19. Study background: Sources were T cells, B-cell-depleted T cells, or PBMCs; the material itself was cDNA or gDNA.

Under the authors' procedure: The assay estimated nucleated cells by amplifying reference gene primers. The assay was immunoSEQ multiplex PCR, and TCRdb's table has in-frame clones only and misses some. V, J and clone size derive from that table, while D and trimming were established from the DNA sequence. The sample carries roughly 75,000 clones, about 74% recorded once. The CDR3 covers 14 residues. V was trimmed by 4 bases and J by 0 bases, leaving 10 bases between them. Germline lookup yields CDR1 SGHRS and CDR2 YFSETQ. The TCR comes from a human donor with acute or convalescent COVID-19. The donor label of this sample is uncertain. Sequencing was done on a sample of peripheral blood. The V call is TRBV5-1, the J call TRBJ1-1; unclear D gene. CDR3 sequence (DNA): TGCGCCAGCAGCCCGTGGCCCCTGAACACTGAAGCTTTCTTT. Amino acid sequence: CASSPWPLNTEAFF.